One sample yielded the 13 T cell receptor beta chains listed below, sequenced in a study of blood T cell repertoires in COVID-19. TCRdb's table, derived via immunoSEQ multiplex PCR, lists solely in-frame clones and lacks some. The table has just under 300,000 clones, approximately 86% seen once; the top ten hold 1% to 1.5%. What was sequenced was peripheral blood. These receptors came from a man between 65 and 85 years old with acute or convalescent COVID-19.

The chain employs TRBV19 and TRBJ1-5; TRBD1 agrees at 7 bases. With V trimmed by 7 bases and J by 4 bases, 10 bases remained unmatched. Germline loops: CDR1 LNHDA, CDR2 SQIVND (reference sequence). The CDR3 runs 15 residues. The CDR3 region is CASNNRQGWNQPQHF. The CDR3 region has the DNA TGTGCCAGTAACAATCGACAGGGATGGAATCAGCCCCAGCATTTT.

This clone occurred once. The chain joins TRBV11-2 to TRBJ2-7; tentatively, D is TRBD2 (5 bases). Germline V gene data show CDR1 as SGHAT and CDR2 as FQNNGV. This CDR3 has 15 amino acids. V gave up 5 bases and J gave up 3 bases, with 17 bases separating them. Here the CDR3 reads CASSATGMNLYEQYF. The CDR3, as DNA: TGTGCCAGCAGCGCCACCGGGATGAACCTCTACGAGCAGTACTTC.

V usage is TRBV7-9 and J usage is TRBJ2-7; the D gene is possibly TRBD2 (5 bases). CDR1 is SEHNR, CDR2 FQNEAQ, per germline (reference sequence). The CDR3 has 15 amino acids. V was trimmed by 4 bases and J by 7 bases, leaving 20 bases between them. CDR3 DNA: TGTGCCAGCAGCTCGGAGGAGGCCGCCCGGGAAGAGCAGTACTTC. The encoded protein is CASSSEEAAREEQYF.

The sample holds a few counts of this clone. The genes are TRBV7-2 and TRBJ2-1; 10 positions match TRBD2. Germline CDR1 is SGHTA and CDR2 is FQGNSA. The CDR3 is 15 residues long. Trimming at V came to 0 bases and at J to 8 bases, leaving 4 bases not matched to a gene. The CDR3 protein is CASSLAGLATHEQFF. The CDR3 DNA sequence: TGTGCCAGCAGCTTAGCGGGACTAGCGACCCATGAGCAGTTCTTC.

The CDR3 sequence is CATSASTGGYETQYF. The CDR3 nucleotides read TGTGCCACCAGTGCTTCGACAGGGGGCTACGAGACCCAGTACTTC. V is TRBV24-1 and J is TRBJ2-5, with 10 bases matching TRBD1. This CDR3 contains 15 residues. The V gene end was trimmed by 5 bases and the J gene end by 5 bases; junction bases not matched to a gene: 7. Per the germline V gene, CDR1 is KGHDR and CDR2 is SFDVKD.

This clone appeared a single time. The rearrangement uses TRBV28 and TRBJ2-7, with a tentative D call TRBD1 (5 bases). CDR1 MDHEN and CDR2 SYDVKM come from the germline V gene. This CDR3 comprises 15 residues. V lost 2 bases to trimming and J lost 7 bases, with 18 bases between them. The CDR3: CASSLMSTAYGEQYF. The CDR3 DNA reads TGTGCCAGCAGTTTAATGTCGACAGCCTACGGAGAGCAGTACTTC.

The chain links TRBV10-2 to TRBJ2-1, with D uncertain. The germline CDR1 and CDR2 sequences are WSHSY and SAAADI. The CDR3 is 14 amino acids. V was clipped by 4 bases and J by 7 bases, with 14 bases between them. The CDR3 reads CASSATSSINEQFF. In DNA, the CDR3 is TGCGCCAGCAGTGCGACTTCGTCTATAAATGAGCAGTTCTTC.

The rearrangement joins TRBV18 to TRBJ2-5, with D possibly being TRBD2 (7 bases). The V and J ends lost 6 bases and 5 bases respectively, with 16 bases between them. The germline V gene encodes CDR1 KGHSH and CDR2 LQKENI. CDR3 length: 14 amino acids. This CDR3 is CASSSNAGAETQYF. The CDR3 region has the DNA TGTGCCAGCTCCTCCAATGCGGGGGCGGAGACCCAGTACTTC.

V gene TRBV19 combines with J gene TRBJ2-2; the D gene is possibly TRBD2 (5 bases). V was clipped by 6 bases and J by 3 bases, with 11 bases between them. The CDR3 has 14 residues. The germline V gene has CDR1 LNHDA and CDR2 SQIVND (reference sequence). The DNA for the CDR3 is TGTGCCAGTAGCTATGGGCGGGACACCGGGGAGCTGTTTTTT. Its translation is CASSYGRDTGELFF.

The V gene is TRBV5-1, the J gene TRBJ2-7; 14 nucleotides align to TRBD2. V lost 4 bases to trimming and J lost 2 bases; unmatched junction nucleotides: 8. CDR3 length equals 17 residues. Germline loops: CDR1 SGHRS, CDR2 YFSETQ. CDR3 DNA: TGCGCCAGCAGCCCTGGGACTAGCGGGAGTTGGACCTACGAGCAGTACTTC. Residues: CASSPGTSGSWTYEQYF.

The V gene is TRBV27, the J gene TRBJ1-1, with D uncertain. The V gene lost 3 bases and the J gene lost 7 bases, with 9 bases spanning the gap. From germline, CDR1 is MNHEY and CDR2 SMNVEV (reference sequence). The CDR3 is 12 residues long. CDR3 sequence reads: CASSFSRGEAFF. Here the CDR3 DNA reads TGTGCCAGCAGTTTTTCGAGAGGTGAAGCTTTCTTT.

In its sample, this clone was seen a few times. At one of its ends the junction is not consistent with the germline gene, which may arise from a read error. The chain's CDR3 is CASSFSGYDYTF. CDR3 sequence (DNA): TGTGCCAGCAGCTTTTCCGGGTATGACTACACCTTC. The gene calls are TRBV7-9 and TRBJ1-2; D is undetermined. The CDR3 spans 12 residues. CDR1 and CDR2 from the germline V gene are SEHNR and FQNEAQ (reference sequence).

The chain couples TRBV6-5 to TRBJ2-2; tentatively, D is TRBD2 (5 bases). This CDR3 is built from 15 residues. Trimming cost V 6 bases and J 5 bases, with 16 bases left between them. CDR1 MNHEY and CDR2 SVGAGI come from the germline V gene. In DNA form, the CDR3 reads TGTGCCAGCAGCCTAACTAGTAGTTTGACCGGGGAGCTGTTTTTT. Protein: CASSLTSSLTGELFF.